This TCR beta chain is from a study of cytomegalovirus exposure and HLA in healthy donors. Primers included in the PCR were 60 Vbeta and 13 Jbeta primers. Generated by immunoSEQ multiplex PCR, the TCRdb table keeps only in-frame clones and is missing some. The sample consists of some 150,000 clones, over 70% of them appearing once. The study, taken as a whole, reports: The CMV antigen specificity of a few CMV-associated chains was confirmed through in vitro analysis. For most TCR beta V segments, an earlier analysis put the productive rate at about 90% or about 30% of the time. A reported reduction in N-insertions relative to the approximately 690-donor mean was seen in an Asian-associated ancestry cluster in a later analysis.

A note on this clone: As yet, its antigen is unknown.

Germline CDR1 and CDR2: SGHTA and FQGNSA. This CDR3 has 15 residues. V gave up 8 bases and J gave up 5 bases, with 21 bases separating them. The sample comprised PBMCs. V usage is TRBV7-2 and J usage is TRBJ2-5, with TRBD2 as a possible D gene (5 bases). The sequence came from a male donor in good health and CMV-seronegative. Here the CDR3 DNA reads TGTGCCAGCTTCGGCGCAGGTCAAACGGGGGAGACCCAGTACTTC. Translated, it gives CASFGAGQTGETQYF. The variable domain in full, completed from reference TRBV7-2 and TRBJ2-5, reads GAGVSQSPSNKVTEKGKDVELRCDPISGHTALYWYRQSLGQGLEFLIYFQGNSAPDKSGLPSDRFSAERTGGSVSTLTIQRTQQEDSAVYLCASFGAGQTGETQYFGPGTRLLVL.